This TCR beta chain was sequenced in a study of graft-versus-host responses after intestinal transplantation. Study at large: Multivisceral, liver-intestinal, or isolated intestinal transplants were received by the recipients. Recipients across the board were started on anti-thymocyte globulin induction, then kept on tacrolimus and steroids for two to four years.

On this clone: The antigen remains undetermined.

Between the trimmed V and J ends, which lost 3 bases and 6 bases, there was a span of 15 bases. The germline gives CDR1 SGDLS, CDR2 YYNGEE. The CDR3 has 14 amino acids. Here immunoSEQ multiplex PCR was the method, and the copy in TCRdb shows in-frame clones only, minus some. This sample has over 70,000 clones, with around four fifths found just once. Source: unstimulated CD8+ T cells sorted from spleen or lymph node cells, taken before intestinal transplant. This TCR was recovered from a human donor who received an intestinal transplant. The chain carries TRBV9 and TRBJ1-1; D may be TRBD1 (6 bases). The CDR3 coding sequence is TGTGCCAGCAGCGATGAGGGGGATCAGGCTGAAGCTTTCTTT. This encodes CASSDEGDQAEAFF.